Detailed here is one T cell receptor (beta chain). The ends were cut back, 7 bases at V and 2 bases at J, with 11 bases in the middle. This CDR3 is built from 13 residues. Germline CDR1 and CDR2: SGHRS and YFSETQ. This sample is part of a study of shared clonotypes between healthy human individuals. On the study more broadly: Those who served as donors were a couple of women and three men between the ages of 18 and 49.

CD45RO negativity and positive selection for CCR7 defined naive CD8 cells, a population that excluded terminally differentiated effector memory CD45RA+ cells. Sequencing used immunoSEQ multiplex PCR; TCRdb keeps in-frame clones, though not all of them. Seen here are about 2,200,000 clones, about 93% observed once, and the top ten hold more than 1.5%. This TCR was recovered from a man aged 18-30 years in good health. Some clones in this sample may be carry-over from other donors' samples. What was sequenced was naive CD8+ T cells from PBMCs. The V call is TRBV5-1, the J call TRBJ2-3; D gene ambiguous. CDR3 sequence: CASYLTATDTQYF. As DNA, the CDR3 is TGCGCCAGCTACCTGACTGCCACAGATACGCAGTATTTT.